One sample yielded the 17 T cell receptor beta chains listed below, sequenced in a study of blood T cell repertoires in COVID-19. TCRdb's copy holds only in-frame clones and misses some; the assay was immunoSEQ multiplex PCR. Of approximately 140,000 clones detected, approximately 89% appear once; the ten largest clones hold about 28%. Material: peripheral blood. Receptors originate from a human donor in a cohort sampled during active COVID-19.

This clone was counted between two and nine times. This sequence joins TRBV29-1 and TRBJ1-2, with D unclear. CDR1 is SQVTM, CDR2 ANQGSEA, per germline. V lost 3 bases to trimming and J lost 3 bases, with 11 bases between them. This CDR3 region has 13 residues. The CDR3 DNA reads TGCAGCGTTGAGGCACAGTCGGACTATGGCTACACCTTC. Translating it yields CSVEAQSDYGYTF.

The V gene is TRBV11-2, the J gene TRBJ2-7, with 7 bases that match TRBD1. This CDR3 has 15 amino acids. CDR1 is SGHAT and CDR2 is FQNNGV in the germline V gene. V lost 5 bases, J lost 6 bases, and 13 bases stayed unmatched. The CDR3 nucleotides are TGTGCCAGCAGCCGACCCGGGACAGTTGAGCGCGAGCAGTACTTC. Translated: CASSRPGTVEREQYF. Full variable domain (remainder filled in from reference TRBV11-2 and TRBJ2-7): EAGVAQSPRYKIIEKRQSVAFWCNPISGHATLYWYQQILGQGPKLLIQFQNNGVVDDSQLPKDRFSAERLKGVDSTLKIQPAKLEDSAVYLCASSRPGTVEREQYFGPGTRLTVT.

The CDR3 spells CASSLTGYNEQFF. CDR3 bases: TGTGCCAGCAGTTTGACCGGGTACAATGAGCAGTTCTTC. The genes are TRBV6-5 and TRBJ2-1; no reliable D call. Trimming stripped 4 bases from V and 4 bases from J, with 8 bases between. The CDR3 runs 13 residues. Per the germline V gene, CDR1 is MNHEY and CDR2 is SVGAGI.

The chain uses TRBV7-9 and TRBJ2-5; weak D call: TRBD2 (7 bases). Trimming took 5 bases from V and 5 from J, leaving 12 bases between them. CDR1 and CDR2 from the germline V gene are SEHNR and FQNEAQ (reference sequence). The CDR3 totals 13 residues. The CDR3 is CASSQQGGETQYF. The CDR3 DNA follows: TGTGCCAGCAGCCAACAGGGAGGGGAGACCCAGTACTTC.

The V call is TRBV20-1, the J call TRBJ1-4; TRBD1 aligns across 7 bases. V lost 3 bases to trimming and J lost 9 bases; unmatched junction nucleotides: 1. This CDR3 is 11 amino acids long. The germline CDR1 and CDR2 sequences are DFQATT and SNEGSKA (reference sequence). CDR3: CSARTGQKLFF. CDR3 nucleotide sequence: TGCAGTGCTAGGACAGGGCAAAAACTGTTTTTT.

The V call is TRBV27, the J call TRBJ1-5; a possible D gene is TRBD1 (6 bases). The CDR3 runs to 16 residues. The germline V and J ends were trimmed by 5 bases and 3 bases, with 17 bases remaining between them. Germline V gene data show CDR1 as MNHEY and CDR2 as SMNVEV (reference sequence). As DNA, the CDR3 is TGTGCCAGCAGTGAACAGGGCCATCCCCTCAATCAGCCCCAGCATTTT. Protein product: CASSEQGHPLNQPQHF.

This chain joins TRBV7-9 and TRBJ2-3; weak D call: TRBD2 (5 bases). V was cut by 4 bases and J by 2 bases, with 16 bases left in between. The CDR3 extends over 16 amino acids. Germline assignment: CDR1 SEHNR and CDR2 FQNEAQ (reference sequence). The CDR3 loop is CASSSDSIGDTDTQYF. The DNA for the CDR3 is TGTGCCAGCAGCTCTGACTCGATCGGGGACACAGATACGCAGTATTTT.

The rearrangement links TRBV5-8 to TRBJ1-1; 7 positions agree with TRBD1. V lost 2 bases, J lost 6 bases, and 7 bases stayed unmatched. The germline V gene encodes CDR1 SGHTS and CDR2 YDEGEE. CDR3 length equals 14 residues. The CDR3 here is CASSLGTDVAEAFF. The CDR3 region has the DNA TGTGCCAGCAGCTTAGGGACAGACGTTGCTGAAGCTTTCTTT.

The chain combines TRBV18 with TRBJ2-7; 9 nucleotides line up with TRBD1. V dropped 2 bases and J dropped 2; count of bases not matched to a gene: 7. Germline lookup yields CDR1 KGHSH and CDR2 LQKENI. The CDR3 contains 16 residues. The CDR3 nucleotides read TGTGCCAGCTCACCAAGTTGGGACAGGGTAACCTACGAGCAGTACTTC. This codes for CASSPSWDRVTYEQYF.

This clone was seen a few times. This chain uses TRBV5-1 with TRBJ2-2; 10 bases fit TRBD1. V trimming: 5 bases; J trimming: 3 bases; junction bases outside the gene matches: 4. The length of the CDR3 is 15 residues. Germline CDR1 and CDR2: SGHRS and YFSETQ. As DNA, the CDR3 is TGCGCCAGCAGGGCCGGGACAGGGGACACCGGGGAGCTGTTTTTT. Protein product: CASRAGTGDTGELFF.

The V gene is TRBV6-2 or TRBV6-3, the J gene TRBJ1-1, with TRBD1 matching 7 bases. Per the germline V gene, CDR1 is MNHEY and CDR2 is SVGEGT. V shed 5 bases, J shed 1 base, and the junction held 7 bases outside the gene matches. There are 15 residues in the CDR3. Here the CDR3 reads CASSPRPGGNTEAFF. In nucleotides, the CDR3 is TGTGCCAGCAGTCCCAGGCCAGGGGGGAACACTGAAGCTTTCTTT.

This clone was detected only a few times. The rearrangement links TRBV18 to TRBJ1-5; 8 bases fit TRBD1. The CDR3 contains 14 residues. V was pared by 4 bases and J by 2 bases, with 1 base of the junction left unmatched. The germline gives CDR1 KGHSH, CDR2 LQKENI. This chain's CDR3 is CASSQGQGNQPQHF. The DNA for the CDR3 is TGTGCCAGCTCACAGGGACAGGGCAATCAGCCCCAGCATTTT.

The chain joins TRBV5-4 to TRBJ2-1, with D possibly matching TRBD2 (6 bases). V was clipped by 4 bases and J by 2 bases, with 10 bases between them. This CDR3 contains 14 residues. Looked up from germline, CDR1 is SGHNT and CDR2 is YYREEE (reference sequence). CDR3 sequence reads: CASSNGGAYNEQFF. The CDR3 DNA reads TGTGCCAGCAGCAATGGCGGGGCCTACAATGAGCAGTTCTTC.

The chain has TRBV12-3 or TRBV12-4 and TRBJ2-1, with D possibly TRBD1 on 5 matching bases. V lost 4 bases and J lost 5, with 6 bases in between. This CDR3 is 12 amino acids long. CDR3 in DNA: TGTGCCAGCAGTTACAGGAACAATGAGCAGTTCTTC. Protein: CASSYRNNEQFF.

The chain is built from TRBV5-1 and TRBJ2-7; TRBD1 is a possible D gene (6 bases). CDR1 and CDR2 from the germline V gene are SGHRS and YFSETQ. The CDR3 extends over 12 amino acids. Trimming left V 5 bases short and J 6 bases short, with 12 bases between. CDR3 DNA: TGCGCCAGCAGACGGACAGTGGGCGAGCAGTACTTC. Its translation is CASRRTVGEQYF.

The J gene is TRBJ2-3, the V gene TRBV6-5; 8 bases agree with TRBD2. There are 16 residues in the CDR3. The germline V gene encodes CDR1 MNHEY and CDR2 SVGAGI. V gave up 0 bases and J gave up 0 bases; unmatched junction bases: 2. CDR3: CASSYSPSGSTDTQYF. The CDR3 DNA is TGTGCCAGCAGTTACTCGCCTAGCGGGAGCACAGATACGCAGTATTTT.

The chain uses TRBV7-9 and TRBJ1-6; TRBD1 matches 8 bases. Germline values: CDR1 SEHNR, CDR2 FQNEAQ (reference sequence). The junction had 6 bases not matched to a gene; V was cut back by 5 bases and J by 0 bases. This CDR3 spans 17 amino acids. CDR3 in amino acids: CASSPTGDGSYNSPLHF. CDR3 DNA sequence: TGTGCCAGCAGCCCGACAGGGGATGGCTCCTATAATTCACCCCTCCACTTT.